This TCR beta chain derives from a study of memory CD4+ T cells and cytomegalovirus serostatus. Overall study context: Of the healthy Belgian adults, 8 to 10 were CMV seropositive and 24 seronegative. Regarding the study as a whole: Of approximately 150 reported CMV TCRbeta sequences, 65 to 85 were found in memory CD4+ repertoires.

The sort gate was single viable CD3+CD4+CD8-CD45RO+ cells for memory CD4+ T cells. CMV serostatus came from serum IgG against pp150, pp28, p38, p52. The CDR3 totals 14 residues. Germline V lookup: CDR1 SGDLS, CDR2 YYNGEE. Generated by immunoSEQ multiplex PCR, the TCRdb table keeps only in-frame clones and is missing some. The sample gives around 88,000 clones, approximately 80% of which show up once; around 3.6% is in the top ten. To note about this clone: The target antigen is unknown. The junction does not match germline at one end; this may be a read error.

The chain recombines TRBV9 with TRBJ1-2, with TRBD1 as a possible D gene (6 bases). This receptor was identified in an adult in good health and CMV-seropositive. Sample: memory CD4+ T cells from blood. This chain's CDR3 is CASSFPGGGGGFTF. CDR3 coding DNA: TGTGCCAGCAGCTTCCCGGGAGGAGGGGGAGGCTTCACCTTC.